A selection of T cell receptor beta chains follows, all from one sample in a study of blood T cells in healthy people across ages. MiXCR, run by TCRdb on the 5' RACE reads, gives a single entry per CDR3 protein. Found here are about 400,000 distinct CDR3 sequences, approximately 51% of them singletons; the top ten hold around 50%. Sequencing was done on a sample of blood. These receptors all stem from a man aged 55 to 70 in good health. Each CDR3 is given with its conserved first and last residue. The order of the fields is CDR3 protein, CDR3 DNA, CDR3 length, J gene, clone size, V gene, D gene. D genes are given only for firm matches. Clone size is given for some rows only: seen once, a few or many times, or a class if the clone is expanded.

CDR3: CSVCRQGQNIQYF
DNA: TGCAGCGTCTGTAGACAGGGGCAAAACATTCAGTACTTC
length: 13
J: TRBJ2-4
size: -
V: TRBV29-1
D: TRBD1

CDR3: CASSPDDATNEKLFF
DNA: TGTGCCAGCAGCCCCGACGATGCAACTAATGAAAAACTGTTTTTT
length: 15
J: TRBJ1-4
size: -
V: TRBV7-2
D: -

CDR3: CASSSSGTHNEQYF
DNA: TGCGCCAGCAGCTCTAGCGGGACTCACAATGAGCAGTACTTC
length: 14
J: TRBJ2-5
size: -
V: TRBV5-1
D: TRBD2

CDR3: CASRTGTGGYTF
DNA: TGTGCCAGCCGGACCGGGACAGGAGGCTACACCTTC
length: 12
J: TRBJ1-2
size: -
V: TRBV19
D: TRBD1

CDR3: CSARGLAEQETQYF
DNA: TGCAGTGCTAGGGGACTAGCGGAACAAGAGACCCAGTACTTC
length: 14
J: TRBJ2-5
size: few
V: TRBV20-1
D: TRBD2

CDR3: CSVKRQKRMNTEAFF
DNA: TGCAGTGTCAAACGACAGAAGAGAATGAACACTGAAGCTTTCTTT
length: 15
J: TRBJ1-1
size: -
V: TRBV20-1
D: -

CDR3: CASSAGVNQPQHF
DNA: TGCGCCAGCAGCGCGGGAGTCAATCAGCCCCAGCATTTT
length: 13
J: TRBJ1-5
size: -
V: TRBV10-1
D: -

CDR3: CASSLPPQGNQPQHF
DNA: TGTGCCAGCAGTCTACCCCCTCAGGGGAATCAGCCCCAGCATTTT
length: 15
J: TRBJ1-5
size: few
V: TRBV16
D: -

CDR3: CASSETTGIIHEQYF
DNA: TGTGCCAGCAGTGAAACGACAGGGATAATCCACGAGCAGTACTTC
length: 15
J: TRBJ2-7
size: -
V: TRBV28
D: TRBD1

CDR3: CASSPRQAGDQPQHF
DNA: TGTGCCAGCTCACCAAGACAAGCCGGCGATCAGCCCCAGCATTTT
length: 15
J: TRBJ1-5
size: few
V: TRBV18
D: -

CDR3: CATSDLPSGYNEQFF
DNA: TGTGCCACCAGTGATTTGCCTAGCGGATACAATGAGCAGTTCTTC
length: 15
J: TRBJ2-1
size: -
V: TRBV24-1
D: TRBD2

CDR3: CASSSLQGGGETQYF
DNA: TGTGCCAGCAGCTCTTTACAGGGGGGGGGAGAGACCCAGTACTTC
length: 15
J: TRBJ2-5
size: few
V: TRBV7-2
D: -

CDR3: CASSYSNRGNEKLFF
DNA: TGTGCCAGCAGTTACTCTAACAGGGGTAATGAAAAACTGTTTTTT
length: 15
J: TRBJ1-4
size: once
V: TRBV6-5
D: TRBD1

CDR3: CASSLFSAGGQYF
DNA: TGTGCCAGCAGCTTATTTAGCGCGGGGGGGCAGTATTTT
length: 13
J: TRBJ2-3
size: many
V: TRBV7-9
D: TRBD2

CDR3: CASTVSQANVLTF
DNA: TGTGCCAGTACAGTCTCTCAGGCCAACGTCCTGACTTTC
length: 13
J: TRBJ2-6
size: few
V: TRBV2
D: -

CDR3: CASSYRGAGETQYF
DNA: TGTGCCAGCAGTTACAGGGGGGCGGGGGAGACCCAGTACTTC
length: 14
J: TRBJ2-5
size: -
V: TRBV6-6
D: -

CDR3: CSAKYRNRGQETQYF
DNA: TGCAGTGCGAAATACAGAAATCGGGGGCAAGAGACCCAGTACTTC
length: 15
J: TRBJ2-5
size: -
V: TRBV20-1
D: -

CDR3: CATSDGTEETQYF
DNA: TGTGCCACCAGTGACGGGACAGAAGAGACCCAGTACTTC
length: 13
J: TRBJ2-5
size: few
V: TRBV24-1
D: TRBD1

CDR3: CASSWGDREETQYF
DNA: TGCGCCAGCAGTTGGGGGGACAGGGAAGAGACCCAGTACTTC
length: 14
J: TRBJ2-5
size: -
V: TRBV5-1
D: TRBD1

CDR3: CASTLDGVPGDYGYTF
DNA: TGCGCCAGCACCCTCGATGGGGTACCCGGCGACTATGGCTACACCTTC
length: 16
J: TRBJ1-2
size: once
V: TRBV5-1
D: -

CDR3: CSAKGPPLTADTQYF
DNA: TGCAGTGCCAAGGGACCGCCTCTAACGGCAGATACGCAGTATTTT
length: 15
J: TRBJ2-3
size: -
V: TRBV20-1
D: -

CDR3: CSARDPQPQQYSNQPQHF
DNA: TGCAGTGCTAGAGACCCACAGCCCCAGCAATATAGCAATCAGCCCCAGCATTTT
length: 18
J: TRBJ1-5
size: -
V: TRBV20-1
D: -

CDR3: CASSLEVGPGQPQHF
DNA: TGCGCCAGCAGCTTGGAAGTGGGGCCGGGTCAGCCCCAGCATTTT
length: 15
J: TRBJ1-5
size: -
V: TRBV5-1
D: -